What follows are 6 T cell receptor beta chains derived from one specimen sequenced in a study of Ad26.COV2.S vaccination and SARS-CoV-2 variants. Regarding treatment: 19 received Ad26.COV2.S at low or high dose, single or two shots; roughly five received placebo; per-sample allocation not given. All samples were drawn on day 63, counting from the first vaccine or placebo injection. TCRdb keeps only in-frame clones here, not all; method: immunoSEQ multiplex PCR. Counted here are 350,000 to 450,000 clones, 83% occurring once; the ten biggest clones make up about 7.1%. The sample here was peripheral blood, taken in a trial of Ad26.COV2.S vaccine versus placebo. All receptors derive from a person aged 18 to 65 who received the Ad26.COV2.S COVID-19 vaccine or a placebo.

The chain joins TRBV13 to TRBJ1-4; D possibly corresponds to TRBD1 (6 bases). V lost 1 base to trimming and J lost 8 bases, with 14 bases between them. The CDR3 sequence is 15 residues long. Germline CDR1 is PRHDT and CDR2 is FYEKMQ (reference sequence). The CDR3 reads CASSLEGRGREKLFF. CDR3 coding DNA: TGTGCCAGCAGCTTAGAAGGCAGGGGACGAGAAAAACTGTTTTTT.

V and J are TRBV27 and TRBJ1-1; D is uncertain. CDR3 length: 13 residues. V was cut by 4 bases and J by 1 base, with 7 bases left in between. Germline-derived CDR1 and CDR2 are MNHEY and SMNVEV (reference sequence). CDR3 bases: TGTGCCAGCAGTTCAGGTCAGAACACTGAAGCTTTCTTT. Encoded protein: CASSSGQNTEAFF.

This chain links TRBV6-4 with TRBJ2-5; 9 bases line up with TRBD1. V trimming: 6 bases; J trimming: 2 bases; junction bases outside the gene matches: 7. This CDR3 is built from 15 residues. Germline V gene sequence: CDR1 MRHNA, CDR2 SNTAGT. The CDR3 loop reads CASSQNGQGQETQYF. The CDR3 DNA reads as TGTGCCAGCAGCCAGAATGGACAGGGGCAAGAGACCCAGTACTTC.

In DNA, the CDR3 is TGTGCCAGCAGCACAGGGCGCTCCTACGAGCAGTACTTC. Translating it yields CASSTGRSYEQYF. J is TRBJ2-7 and V is TRBV21-1; the table calls TRBD1, which could not be checked here. TRBV21-1 is recorded as a pseudogene. CDR3 length: 13 residues.

This chain links TRBV5-8 with TRBJ1-2; 12 bases map to TRBD1. The CDR3 covers 16 residues. V lost 2 bases, J lost 8 bases, and 10 bases stayed unmatched. Germline loops: CDR1 SGHTS, CDR2 YDEGEE. The CDR3 nucleotides are TGTGCCAGCAGCTTTACCGGGACAGGGGGCATATGGGGCTACACCTTC. Its protein is CASSFTGTGGIWGYTF.

The chain has TRBV5-1 and TRBJ2-3, with 12 bases fitting TRBD2. The V gene's germline CDR1 is SGHRS and CDR2 YFSETQ. There are 16 residues in the CDR3. V lost 3 bases to trimming and J lost 2 bases; unmatched junction nucleotides: 4. The CDR3 DNA sequence: TGCGCCAGCAGCTCCAGACTAGCGGGGGCCACAGATACGCAGTATTTT. Translation: CASSSRLAGATDTQYF. The whole variable domain, filled in from reference TRBV5-1 and TRBJ2-3, reads KAGVTQTPRYLIKTRGQQVTLSCSPISGHRSVSWYQQTPGQGLQFLFEYFSETQRNKGNFPGRFSGRQFSNSRSEMNVSTLELGDSALYLCASSSRLAGATDTQYFGPGTRLTVL.